The 13 T cell receptor beta chains in this list originate from one sample, sequenced in a study of blood T cells in healthy people across ages (dated by TCRdb to between 2014 and 2017). Libraries were built with 5' RACE. These reads were obtained on an Illumina HiSeq 2500. A second PCR of roughly 7 to 11 cycles was performed with a sample-barcoded 5' primer and a J-beta primer mix. The public reads were quality trimmed at Q25 with fastp and then assembled into clones with MiXCR by TCRdb, keeping productive beta chains. Each CDR3 protein appears once, grouped with its most common genes and DNA. The sample table records about 840,000 distinct CDR3 sequences; 25% to 35% of these occur just once. The biggest ten clones account for more than 8.5% of the sample. This sample also belongs to another study, concerning T cells of mothers and their children.

The specimen sequenced was blood. These receptors came from a woman aged 35 to 49 in good health.

The rearrangement links TRBV5-1 to TRBJ2-3, with 7 bases identical to TRBD1. Losses at the gene ends were 7 bases for V and 1 base for J; bases not matched to a gene: 6. The CDR3 contains 14 residues. Germline CDR1 reads SGHRS; CDR2 reads YFSETQ. CDR3 loop: CASRPGQRTDTQYF. CDR3 in DNA: TGCGCCAGCCGTCCGGGACAGCGCACAGATACGCAGTATTTT. Full variable domain (outside the CDR3, taken from reference TRBV5-1 and TRBJ2-3): KAGVTQTPRYLIKTRGQQVTLSCSPISGHRSVSWYQQTPGQGLQFLFEYFSETQRNKGNFPGRFSGRQFSNSRSEMNVSTLELGDSALYLCASRPGQRTDTQYFGPGTRLTVL.

In this sample, this clonotype turned up many times. The chain carries TRBV27 and TRBJ2-3; a weak D match, TRBD2 (7 bases). Germline V gives CDR1 MNHEY, CDR2 SMNVEV (reference sequence). The CDR3 is made up of 16 amino acids. The ends were cut back, 5 bases at V and 2 bases at J, with 17 bases in the middle. In DNA, the CDR3 is TGTGCCAGCAGTCGGGGGCTAGCGGACTACACAGATACGCAGTATTTT. Translated: CASSRGLADYTDTQYF.

The genes are TRBV7-2 and TRBJ2-4, with TRBD1 matching over 10 bases. Trimming at V came to 4 bases and at J to 0 bases, leaving 12 bases not matched to a gene. This CDR3 region has 19 residues. The V gene's germline CDR1 is SGHTA and CDR2 FQGNSA. The CDR3 nucleotides are TGTGCCAGCAGCTCTGGACAGGGGGGGAAGCGGATAGCCAAAAACATTCAGTACTTC. This sequence encodes CASSSGQGGKRIAKNIQYF.

CDR3 coding DNA: TGTGCCAGCTCACCCAGCCAAACTCCTAGCACAGATACGCAGTATTTT. It translates to CASSPSQTPSTDTQYF. The rearrangement uses TRBV18 and TRBJ2-3; D not resolved. The germline V and J ends were trimmed by 3 bases and 0 bases, with 13 bases remaining between them. This CDR3 comprises 16 residues. CDR1 and CDR2 (germline): KGHSH, LQKENI.

This clonotype came up a few times. The J gene is TRBJ2-7, the V gene TRBV5-1; 11 nucleotides agree with TRBD1. The CDR3 consists of 18 residues. Per the germline V gene, CDR1 is SGHRS and CDR2 is YFSETQ. V shed 4 bases and J 4 bases; nucleotides not matched to a gene: 16. CDR3 amino acids: CASSPTSVIGQGAYEQYF. The CDR3 nucleotides are TGCGCCAGCAGCCCGACCAGCGTAATAGGACAGGGGGCATACGAGCAGTACTTC. The full variable domain, with the rest looked up from reference TRBV5-1 and TRBJ2-7, is KAGVTQTPRYLIKTRGQQVTLSCSPISGHRSVSWYQQTPGQGLQFLFEYFSETQRNKGNFPGRFSGRQFSNSRSEMNVSTLELGDSALYLCASSPTSVIGQGAYEQYFGPGTRLTVT.

The chain has TRBV2 and TRBJ1-5; 7 bases are a match to TRBD1. The V and J ends lost 9 bases and 0 bases, in that order; junction bases with no gene match: 8. Germline V lookup: CDR1 SNHLY, CDR2 FYNNEI. The CDR3 is made up of 15 amino acids. CDR3 region: CASTRDRLSNQPQHF. CDR3 nucleotide sequence: TGTGCCAGTACCCGGGACAGACTTAGCAATCAGCCCCAGCATTTT.

Turning to this clonotype: The junction does not match germline at one end; this may be a read error. The chain links TRBV7-7 to TRBJ2-1; tentatively, D is TRBD1 or TRBD2 (6 bases each). CDR1 and CDR2 (germline): SSHAT, FNYEAQ (reference sequence). CDR3 length: 15 residues. The CDR3 region is CASSLGGQFGNEQFF. The DNA of the CDR3 is TGTGCTAGCAGCTTAGGGGGGCAGTTTGGCAATGAGCAGTTCTTC.

This chain links TRBV11-2 with TRBJ2-5, with a possible D match to TRBD2 (5 bases). This CDR3 spans 15 amino acids. Trimming removed 2 bases at V and 1 base at J, with 11 bases between. Germline V gives CDR1 SGHAT, CDR2 FQNNGV. The DNA for the CDR3 is TGTGCCAGCAGCTTACAATCCGGGGTCCAAGAGACCCAGTACTTC. This codes for CASSLQSGVQETQYF. Based on the CDR3 plus reference TRBV11-2 and TRBJ2-5, the full variable domain is EAGVAQSPRYKIIEKRQSVAFWCNPISGHATLYWYQQILGQGPKLLIQFQNNGVVDDSQLPKDRFSAERLKGVDSTLKIQPAKLEDSAVYLCASSLQSGVQETQYFGPGTRLLVL.

The chain couples TRBV18 to TRBJ2-1, with D perhaps matching TRBD2 (6 bases). V lost 4 bases and J 5 bases, leaving 15 bases between the germline ends. The CDR3 is 15 amino acids. Germline values: CDR1 KGHSH, CDR2 LQKENI. The CDR3 region has the DNA TGTGCCAGCTCACTAGGCATCGGGGGAGACAATGAGCAGTTCTTC. It yields the protein CASSLGIGGDNEQFF.

In its sample, this clonotype was seen once. CDR3 amino acids: CASSYTAGGEEDTQYF. CDR3 in DNA: TGTGCCAGCAGTTACACCGCCGGGGGCGAGGAGGATACGCAGTATTTT. The gene calls are TRBV6-2 or TRBV6-3 and TRBJ2-3, with D perhaps given as TRBD1 or TRBD2 (6 bases each). Trimming removed 2 bases from V and 6 bases from J, with 18 bases in between. The CDR3 is 16 amino acids. Germline lookup yields CDR1 MNHEY and CDR2 SVGEGT.

This clonotype showed up just a few times. The chain employs TRBV3-1 and TRBJ2-7; no clear D. The V end lost 2 bases, the J end lost 6 bases, and 14 bases lay between the germline ends. Germline lookup yields CDR1 LGHDT and CDR2 YNNKEL (reference sequence). This CDR3 is 14 amino acids long. The CDR3 DNA is TGTGCCAGCAGCCAACGGACCTCAACGGGCGAGCAGTACTTC. Its translation: CASSQRTSTGEQYF.

The gene calls are TRBV5-6 and TRBJ1-1; possibly TRBD1 for D (5 bases). The germline V gene encodes CDR1 SGHDT and CDR2 YYEEEE. This CDR3 is 14 amino acids long. The V end was cut by 0 bases, the J end by 3 bases, with 9 bases between. The CDR3 is CASSLGGRYTEAFF. CDR3 nucleotide sequence: TGTGCCAGCAGCTTGGGGGGGAGGTACACTGAAGCTTTCTTT.

Notes on this clonotype: This may be a read error: a much more frequent sequence differs by one nucleotide. This sequence joins TRBV6-1 and TRBJ2-4, with D maybe TRBD1 (6 bases). This CDR3 is 13 amino acids long. V lost 8 bases and J 13 bases, leaving 21 bases between the germline ends. In germline, CDR1 is MNHNS, CDR2 SASEGT. CDR3 protein: CASHRASYNEQYF. The CDR3 DNA sequence: TGTGCCAGCCACAGGGCGTCCTACAATGAGCAGTACTTC.